This TCR beta chain was recovered during a study of beta chain bispecific antibodies for T cell cancers. At the level of the study: TRBV sequencing of surviving healthy T cells measured each family's depletion.

This clonotype was seen ten or more times. Its antigen is unknown. T cells were expanded from blood mononuclear cells for about three days with anti-CD3 OKT3 or CD3/CD28 beads. Normal T cells cocultured with Jurkat cells and anti-TRBV12 bispecific. Culture medium contained IL-2 at about 91 IU/ml and IL-7 at around 5.4 ng/ml. From germline, CDR1 is MNHEY and CDR2 SVGEGT. V gave up 5 bases and J gave up 1 base, with 11 bases separating them. This CDR3 region has 15 residues. TCRdb called the 5' RACE reads again in MiXCR, with one record for every CDR3 protein. The sample holds more than 20,000 distinct CDR3 sequences, about 2% seen once. Study results and caveats: The leukemia cells, rather than normal T cells, gave most of the targeted TRBV signal. An anti-TRBV5-5 antibody cross-reacts with the highly similar TRBV5-6. After anti-TRBV12 rather than anti-CD19 exposure, TRBV12-3 made up approximately 99% less of total TRBV signal.

This chain links TRBV6-2 or TRBV6-3 with TRBJ1-4; D is uncertain. The specimen was healthy donor T cells cultured with leukemia cells, collected from a culture containing a bispecific antibody targeting TCR Vbeta12. The clonotype comes from a human donor in good health. Some clones in this sample may be carry-over from other donors' samples. CDR3 coding DNA: TGTGCCAGCAGTGACGTCGGAGGAACTAATGAAAAACTGTTTTTT. Translated: CASSDVGGTNEKLFF.